Presented here are 26 T cell receptor beta chains from one specimen sequenced in a study of regulatory T cells in long-lasting Graves disease. Researchers made TCR beta libraries by using iRepertoire HTBI primers and running Arm-PCR on CDR3 regions. TCRdb reanalysed the multiplex PCR reads using MiXCR and keeps one entry per CDR3 protein. The sample shows around 450,000 distinct CDR3 sequences, over 14% of them seen only once. As for time point: newly diagnosed GD, antithyroid drugs for less than 3 months. PBMC RNA was the source of the TCR library. These data were likewise used in another study, on T cells in Graves' hyperthyroidism and ophthalmopathy.

Sample: peripheral blood mononuclear cells (PBMCs), taken at new diagnosis, from a patient treated with antithyroid drugs. These receptors were collected from a woman between 40 and 50 years old with Graves disease.

This clonotype has a count of ten or more. The CDR3 reads CASSPAGWSYEQYF. CDR3 in DNA: TGTGCCAGTAGTCCGGCAGGGTGGTCCTACGAGCAGTACTTC. The chain recombines TRBV19 with TRBJ2-7; TRBD1 might be the D (5 bases). V was trimmed by 5 bases and J by 1 base, leaving 12 bases between them. CDR1 LNHDA and CDR2 SQIVND come from the germline V gene (reference sequence). The CDR3 is made up of 14 amino acids. The whole variable domain, remainder taken from reference TRBV19 and TRBJ2-7, is DGGITQSPKYLFRKEGQNVTLSCEQNLNHDAMYWYRQDPGQGLRLIYYSQIVNDFQKGDIAEGYSVSREKKESFPLTVTSAQKNPTAFYLCASSPAGWSYEQYFGPGTRLTVT.

In this sample, this clonotype turned up a few times. The chain uses TRBV7-9 and TRBJ2-6; no reliable D call. Germline loops: CDR1 SEHNR, CDR2 FQNEAQ (reference sequence). V was pared by 1 base and J by 5 bases, with 9 bases between. This CDR3 contains 15 residues. The CDR3: CASSLVAGRANVLTF. CDR3 in DNA: TGTGCCAGCAGCTTAGTAGCTGGTAGGGCCAACGTCCTGACTTTC.

This sequence joins TRBV4-1 and TRBJ1-6; tentative D call: TRBD1 (5 bases). V lost 3 bases to trimming and J lost 7 bases, with 16 bases between them. CDR3 length equals 16 residues. CDR1 is MGHRA and CDR2 is YSYEKL in the germline V gene. The DNA of the CDR3 is TGCGCCAGCAGCCACTCCACGACCAGGGTGAATTCACCCCTCCACTTT. Protein product: CASSHSTTRVNSPLHF.

This clonotype was seen a handful of times. The chain recombines TRBV6-1 with TRBJ2-7, with D hard to call. CDR3 size: 14 residues. Germline assignment: CDR1 MNHNS and CDR2 SASEGT. Trimming took 4 bases from V and 3 from J, leaving 13 bases between them. The CDR3 DNA reads as TGTGCCAGCAGTGGAGGTGGTGAAGGCTACGAGCAGTACTTC. Translated: CASSGGGEGYEQYF.

With regard to this clonotype: This may be a read error, as it is one base from a much larger clone. This CDR3 is CASSKNSGRAYEQYF. Written as DNA, the CDR3 is TGCGCCAGCAGCAAAAATAGCGGGAGGGCCTACGAGCAGTACTTC. V is TRBV5-1 and J is TRBJ2-7, with 11 bases fitting TRBD2. The ends lost 4 bases at V and 2 bases at J; junction bases unmatched: 5. CDR3 length equals 15 residues. Germline V gene sequence: CDR1 SGHRS, CDR2 YFSETQ.

This clonotype was recorded many times. The gene calls are TRBV27 and TRBJ2-5, with 9 bases lining up with TRBD2. The V gene's germline CDR1 is MNHEY and CDR2 SMNVEV (reference sequence). Trimming removed 5 bases from V and 4 bases from J; junction bases left unmatched: 8. There are 15 residues in the CDR3. CDR3 nucleotide sequence: TGTGCCAGCAGTGCCCTAGCGGGGTGGGGAGAGACCCAGTACTTC. It is translated as CASSALAGWGETQYF.

This clonotype was observed at least ten times. The chain carries TRBV27 and TRBJ2-1; the D gene could be TRBD1 or TRBD2 (5 bases each). The end of the DNA aligns better with TRBJ2-5, so the J call may be wrong. Germline CDR1 and CDR2: MNHEY and SMNVEV (reference sequence). This CDR3 spans 15 amino acids. CDR3 loop: CASSQAKWGQETQYF. DNA of the CDR3: TGTGCCAGCAGCCAAGCTAAATGGGGGCAAGAGACCCAGTACTTC.

The genes are TRBV30 and TRBJ1-1; tentative D call: TRBD1 (6 bases). The CDR3 consists of 13 residues. Germline V gene lookup returns CDR1 GTSNPN and CDR2 SVGIG (reference sequence). The V and J ends lost 4 bases and 10 bases respectively, with 19 bases between them. CDR3 in amino acids: CAWTATTGQGAFF. DNA of the CDR3: TGTGCCTGGACGGCTACCACAGGGCAGGGAGCTTTCTTT.

Worth noting for this clonotype: This may be a read error: a much more frequent sequence differs by one nucleotide. The chain has TRBV13 and TRBJ2-3; 9 nucleotides match TRBD2. Germline V gene sequence: CDR1 PRHDT, CDR2 FYEKMQ (reference sequence). The CDR3 length is 14 residues. The CDR3 loop reads CASSSTAGGDTEYF. The CDR3 coding sequence is TGTGCCAGCAGCTCCACAGCGGGAGGAGATACGGAGTATTTT.

Ten or more counts support this clonotype. The chain uses TRBV11-1 and TRBJ2-1; 8 nucleotides align to TRBD1. The germline CDR1 and CDR2 sequences are SGHAT and FQDESV (reference sequence). This CDR3 region has 15 residues. V shed 1 base, J shed 4 bases, and the junction held 3 bases outside the gene matches. Written as DNA, the CDR3 is TGTGCCAGCAGCTTAGAGGGGACAGGATACAATGAGCAGTTCTTC. Its translation is CASSLEGTGYNEQFF.

In this sample, this clonotype turned up a few times. The chain couples TRBV7-9 to TRBJ2-3; 13 bases align to TRBD2. The CDR3 is made up of 17 amino acids. Germline values: CDR1 SEHNR, CDR2 FQNEAQ (reference sequence). With 5 bases clipped from V and 9 bases from J, the junction kept 14 bases outside the gene matches. The CDR3 sequence is CASSEGLAGTALITQYF. The CDR3 bases are TGTGCCAGCAGCGAGGGACTAGCGGGAACCGCCCTTATCACGCAGTATTTT. Complete variable domain (other parts from reference TRBV7-9 and TRBJ2-3): DTGVSQNPRHKITKRGQNVTFRCDPISEHNRLYWYRQTLGQGPEFLTYFQNEAQLEKSRLLSDRFSAERPKGSFSTLEIQRTEQGDSAMYLCASSEGLAGTALITQYFGPGTRLTVL.

This clonotype was counted a few times. The chain has TRBV10-3 and TRBJ2-3, with D possibly matching TRBD2 (6 bases). In germline, CDR1 is ENHRY, CDR2 SYGVKD. The CDR3 has 15 amino acids. V was trimmed by 6 bases and J by 1 base, leaving 14 bases between them. The CDR3, as DNA: TGTGCCATCAGAGATTCTAGCGCCCGCACAGATACGCAGTATTTT. Amino acids: CAIRDSSARTDTQYF.

This clonotype was seen repeatedly, ten times or more. The V and J genes are TRBV6-1 and TRBJ2-7; D ambiguous. The V gene lost 6 bases and the J gene lost 2 bases, with 17 bases spanning the gap. CDR3 size: 15 residues. CDR1 and CDR2 from the germline V gene are MNHNS and SASEGT. The CDR3, as DNA: TGTGCCAGCAGCGCCACGACGCCGGACCCCTACGAGCAGTACTTC. Translated, it gives CASSATTPDPYEQYF.

This clonotype was recorded many times. The chain uses TRBV3-1 and TRBJ2-1; 7 bases map to TRBD1. The J call may be faulty, since TRBJ2-5 better matches the DNA end. CDR3 size: 14 residues. Germline V gene sequence: CDR1 LGHDT, CDR2 YNNKEL (reference sequence). The CDR3 sequence is CASSVGTVRRTQYF. In DNA, the CDR3 is TGTGCCAGCAGCGTTGGGACAGTTCGTAGGACCCAGTACTTC.

The CDR3 sequence: CSARLGADTQYF. The DNA for the CDR3 is TGCAGTGCTAGGTTAGGTGCAGATACGCAGTATTTT. The rearrangement uses TRBV20-1 and TRBJ2-3, with D unresolved. Trimming pared 3 bases from V and 4 bases from J, leaving 8 bases between. This CDR3 is built from 12 residues. Looked up from germline, CDR1 is DFQATT and CDR2 is SNEGSKA (reference sequence).

J is TRBJ2-2 and V is TRBV5-5, with 7 bases lining up with TRBD1. The CDR3 is made up of 16 amino acids. The ends lost 1 base at V and 4 bases at J; junction bases unmatched: 7. Germline values: CDR1 SGHKS, CDR2 YYEKEE (reference sequence). The CDR3 DNA reads as TGTGCCAGCAGCTTGAAGGGTGCAGGGGGCACCGGGGAGCTGTTTTTT. Translated: CASSLKGAGGTGELFF.

This clonotype has ten or more counts. The V gene is TRBV2, the J gene TRBJ2-7; D is unresolved. The CDR3 is 14 residues long. The germline CDR1 and CDR2 sequences are SNHLY and FYNNEI. Trimming took off 8 bases at V and 1 base at J, with 15 bases between the two ends. The CDR3 protein is CASAVYTASYEQYF. For the CDR3, the DNA is TGTGCCAGCGCTGTGTATACAGCGTCCTACGAGCAGTACTTC.

This chain links TRBV30 with TRBJ2-3; D possibly corresponds to TRBD2 (6 bases). The CDR3 loop spans 15 amino acids. The V end lost 3 bases, the J end lost 0 bases, and 13 bases lay between the germline ends. Germline V gene data show CDR1 as GTSNPN and CDR2 as SVGIG (reference sequence). CDR3 coding DNA: TGTGCCTGGAGATCGGGAGTGGGGAGCACAGATACGCAGTATTTT. It encodes CAWRSGVGSTDTQYF.

This clonotype was counted at least ten times. This chain links TRBV2 with TRBJ2-1; 9 positions agree with TRBD2. Trimming cost V 5 bases and J 7 bases; bases outside gene matches: 3. In germline, CDR1 is SNHLY, CDR2 FYNNEI. This CDR3 has 13 amino acids. CDR3 coding DNA: TGTGCCAGCAGTTTCAGCGGGGGGAATGAGCAGTTCTTC. This sequence encodes CASSFSGGNEQFF.

This clonotype was recorded many times. This CDR3 is CASSPTSGQGGTGELFF. The CDR3 coding sequence is TGTGCCAGCAGTCCGACTTCTGGACAGGGGGGAACCGGGGAGCTGTTTTTT. This rearrangement joins TRBV12-3 or TRBV12-4 to TRBJ2-2; 10 positions match TRBD1. This CDR3 region has 17 residues. V was clipped by 5 bases and J by 5 bases; unmatched bases: 11.

This clonotype was observed at least ten times. This chain connects TRBV11-3 to TRBJ1-2, with no clear D. CDR1 and CDR2 from the germline V gene are SGHNT and YENEEA. The CDR3 is made up of 14 amino acids. Deletions cut 0 bases from V and 4 bases from J, with 9 bases between. In DNA, the CDR3 is TGTGCCAGCAGCTTAGAATACGACCCCTATGGCTACACCTTC. This translates into CASSLEYDPYGYTF.

The rearrangement joins TRBV10-3 to TRBJ1-2; D is perhaps TRBD1 (6 bases). Germline assignment: CDR1 ENHRY and CDR2 SYGVKD. This CDR3 region has 14 residues. V dropped 10 bases and J dropped 4 bases, with 19 bases sitting between them. DNA of the CDR3: TGTGCCACCCGATTAGGAGGGGGTGCCTATGGCTACACCTTC. Protein sequence: CATRLGGGAYGYTF.

This clonotype came up a few times. The rearrangement joins TRBV13 to TRBJ1-5; 7 nucleotides line up with TRBD1. After removal of 0 bases from V and 6 bases from J, the junction contained 11 bases not matched to a gene. Germline V gives CDR1 PRHDT, CDR2 FYEKMQ (reference sequence). The CDR3 runs 17 residues. The CDR3 sequence: CASSLGLRTGGIQPQHF. DNA for the CDR3: TGTGCCAGCAGCTTAGGCCTCAGGACAGGAGGTATTCAGCCCCAGCATTTT.

The table lists this clonotype with many counts. The rearrangement joins TRBV5-1 to TRBJ2-7; 8 nucleotides match TRBD2. CDR1 is SGHRS and CDR2 is YFSETQ in the germline V gene. The CDR3 totals 15 residues. The ends lost 0 bases at V and 3 bases at J; junction bases unmatched: 5. CDR3 in amino acids: CASSLDSGSSYEQYF. In DNA form, the CDR3 reads TGCGCCAGCAGCTTGGACAGCGGGAGTAGCTACGAGCAGTACTTC. Variable domain in full (rest from reference TRBV5-1 and TRBJ2-7): KAGVTQTPRYLIKTRGQQVTLSCSPISGHRSVSWYQQTPGQGLQFLFEYFSETQRNKGNFPGRFSGRQFSNSRSEMNVSTLELGDSALYLCASSLDSGSSYEQYFGPGTRLTVT.

This clonotype was seen a handful of times. The chain has TRBV6-1 and TRBJ2-7; D is ambiguous. Germline CDR1 MNHNS, CDR2 SASEGT. This CDR3 has 14 residues. Trimming stripped 2 bases from V and 1 base from J, with 9 bases between. CDR3 region: CASSELVVSYEQYF. CDR3 sequence (DNA): TGTGCCAGCAGTGAATTGGTGGTATCCTACGAGCAGTACTTC.

This clonotype was seen at least ten times. The chain recombines TRBV10-3 with TRBJ2-7; 9 bases agree with TRBD1. This CDR3 has 16 amino acids. Losses at the gene ends were 2 bases for V and 2 bases for J; bases not matched to a gene: 7. Germline loops: CDR1 ENHRY, CDR2 SYGVKD. The CDR3 protein is CAISENPGQGTYEQYF. CDR3 DNA: TGTGCCATCAGTGAGAATCCGGGACAGGGAACCTACGAGCAGTACTTC.